This is a list of T cell receptor beta chains from one sample in a study of blood T cell repertoires in COVID-19. The method was immunoSEQ multiplex PCR; TCRdb's version includes in-frame clones alone and lacks a portion of them. Among 490,000 or so clones listed, 75% to 90% were seen once. What was sequenced was PBMCs or T cells enriched from blood (not recorded which). These receptors all come from a woman aged 55 to 70 who had recovered from COVID-19. The CDR3 runs from the conserved cysteine through the conserved F or W. The D gene is left open where the match is weak. The size of a clone is reported for some rows only, either as once, few or many, or as a class for expanded clones.

v_gene,d_gene,abundance,j_gene,CDR3nt,CDR3aa
TRBV6-5,TRBD1,.,TRBJ1-1,TGTGCCAGCAGAAGAGGTCAGGGGGTAGCTGAAGCTTTCTTT,CASRRGQGVAEAFF
TRBV6-1,.,.,TRBJ2-7,TGTGCCAGCAGTGAAGCTTGGCAGGCCAACTACGAGCAGTACTTC,CASSEAWQANYEQYF
TRBV7-2,.,few,TRBJ2-5,TGTGCCAGCAGCTTAGTGGGGCGCATATGGGAGACCCAGTACTTC,CASSLVGRIWETQYF
TRBV30,TRBD2,.,TRBJ2-2,TGTGCCTGGAAGCTGGGGGTGATTATAGCGGGGCGGGACACCGGGGAGCTGTTTTTT,CAWKLGVIIAGRDTGELFF
TRBV5-1,TRBD1,.,TRBJ2-6,TGCGCCAGCAGCCCGACAGGGACTGGGGCCAACGTCCTGACTTTC,CASSPTGTGANVLTF
TRBV2,TRBD1,.,TRBJ2-1,TGTGCCAGCAACTCGGGACAGGTGAGCTCCTACAATGAGCAGTTCTTC,CASNSGQVSSYNEQFF
TRBV2,.,once,TRBJ1-1,TGTGCCAGCAGTTACAGGGATGAAGCTTTCTTT,CASSYRDEAFF
TRBV25-1,TRBD1,.,TRBJ1-1,TGTGCCAGCAGTGATCACAGGGGCGGCACTGAAGCTTTCTTT,CASSDHRGGTEAFF
TRBV30,TRBD1,.,TRBJ2-1,TGTGCCTGGAGCGACCGGACAGGGCGGTACAATGAGCAGTTCTTC,CAWSDRTGRYNEQFF
TRBV9,.,.,TRBJ1-6,TGTGCCAGCAGCGTAGCCCAGGGATGGGGTTCACCCCTCCACTTT,CASSVAQGWGSPLHF
TRBV28,.,few,TRBJ1-5,TGTGCCAGCAGTTATACGGAGCTACGGTATAGAGGTCAGCCCCAGCATTTT,CASSYTELRYRGQPQHF
TRBV7-2,TRBD1,.,TRBJ2-7,TGTGCCAGCAGCTTACAAGGGACAGGGGGCTCGGGCGAGCAGTACTTC,CASSLQGTGGSGEQYF
TRBV4-2,TRBD1,.,TRBJ2-2,TGTGCCAGCAGCCAAATAACAGGGGTAAACACCGGGGAGCTGTTTTTT,CASSQITGVNTGELFF
TRBV30,.,.,TRBJ1-3,TGTGCCTGGAGTGTAAACCCAGGGCCCTCTGGAAACACCATATATTTT,CAWSVNPGPSGNTIYF
TRBV9,.,.,TRBJ2-3,TGTGCCAGCAGCCCCCGGGGTAGCGACTTCACAGATACGCAGTATTTT,CASSPRGSDFTDTQYF
TRBV19,TRBD2,.,TRBJ2-3,TGTGCCAGTAGTATCCACCCCGGGGGGGTCACAGATACGCAGTATTTT,CASSIHPGGVTDTQYF
TRBV24-1,TRBD2,.,TRBJ2-3,TGTGCCACCAGCGGACTCATGGGGGGGGATACGCAGTATTTT,CATSGLMGGDTQYF
TRBV7-2,.,.,TRBJ2-3,TGTGCCAGCAGCTATCGACAGGGCACAGATACGCAGTATTTT,CASSYRQGTDTQYF
TRBV30,TRBD2,.,TRBJ2-1,TGTGCCTGGAGTGTGGCTAGCGGGGCGTACAATGAGCAGTTCTTC,CAWSVASGAYNEQFF
TRBV18,.,.,TRBJ1-5,TGTGCCAGCTCAGGACAGCCTAATCAGCCCCAGCATTTT,CASSGQPNQPQHF
TRBV29-1,.,.,TRBJ2-2,TGCAGCGTCGCCAGGGATAATCAACACCTTCAATCGGGGGAGCTGTTTTTT,CSVARDNQHLQSGELFF
TRBV27,TRBD2,.,TRBJ2-1,TGTGCCAGCAGTTTTCGCGGGGGGGCCTTAAATGAGCAGTTCTTC,CASSFRGGALNEQFF
TRBV5-8,.,.,TRBJ2-1,TGTGCCAGCAGTACATCCAGGGGCTCTGAGCAGTTCTTC,CASSTSRGSEQFF
TRBV4-2,TRBD2,.,TRBJ2-3,TGTGCCAGCCGCCGGCGACTAGCGGGGGGCCAGGAGGGAACGCAGTATTTT,CASRRRLAGGQEGTQYF
TRBV11-2,.,.,TRBJ2-4,TGTGCCAGCAGCTTAGGAGTTGTTAAGGCCAAAAACATTCAGTACTTC,CASSLGVVKAKNIQYF
TRBV24-1,.,.,TRBJ2-3,TGTGCCACCAGTGACCAAGCAGGGATAGATACGCAGTATTTT,CATSDQAGIDTQYF
TRBV4-1,TRBD1,.,TRBJ2-3,TGCGCCAGCAGCCAGATTAGGACAGGGCCTACAGATACGCAGTATTTT,CASSQIRTGPTDTQYF
TRBV3-1/TRBV3-2,TRBD2,.,TRBJ2-2,TGTGCCAGCAGCCGTAGCGGGGGGGCCCCCGGGGAGCTGTTTTTT,CASSRSGGAPGELFF
TRBV4-2,.,few,TRBJ1-4,TGTGCCAGCAGCCAAGAGTCCCAGGGGAATGAAAAACTGTTTTTT,CASSQESQGNEKLFF
TRBV4-1,.,.,TRBJ2-3,TGCGCCAGCAGTCAGATACAGAGCACAGATACGCAGTATTTT,CASSQIQSTDTQYF
TRBV10-1,TRBD1,.,TRBJ2-2,TGCGCCAGCAGTACGGACAGGGGGCGCCGGGCCGGGGAGCTGTTTTTT,CASSTDRGRRAGELFF
TRBV18,TRBD1,.,TRBJ2-3,TGTGCCAGCACGCCGGGACAGGGGGGCACAGATACGCAGTATTTT,CASTPGQGGTDTQYF
TRBV21-1,.,.,TRBJ2-2,TGTGCCAGCAGCAACCCAGGGGGCCTGAACACCGGGGAGCTGTTTTTT,CASSNPGGLNTGELFF
TRBV18,TRBD1,once,TRBJ2-2,TGTGCCAGCTCGCCCAGACAGGGGCAGGGCGGGGAGCTGTTTTTT,CASSPRQGQGGELFF
TRBV5-1,.,.,TRBJ1-6,TGCGCCAGCAGCTTGGCCCGAACGCAGGCCTCACCCCTCCACTTT,CASSLARTQASPLHF
TRBV25-1,TRBD1,.,TRBJ1-1,TGTGCCAGCAGTGACAGGGGGGACACTGAAGCTTTCTTT,CASSDRGDTEAFF
TRBV9,TRBD2,.,TRBJ2-3,TGTGCCAGCAGCTACGAGGGGGCTAGCGGGGTTCACCTCACAGATACGCAGTATTTT,CASSYEGASGVHLTDTQYF